This TCR beta chain is drawn from a study of blood T cell repertoires in COVID-19. About the research overall: The samples span acute and convalescent COVID-19 from the United States, Italy and Spain. Sample material is recorded as cDNA or gDNA derived from T cells, B-cell-depleted T cells, or PBMCs.

Methods used by the authors: Reference gene primer amplification gave nucleated cell count estimates. Using immunoSEQ multiplex PCR, the repertoire was profiled, and TCRdb retains in-frame clones only, with some absent. V and J calls and clone size are given by that table; D and trimming were obtained from the DNA. The data show 270,000 or so clones, approximately 89% seen once. The CDR3 extends over 14 amino acids. With V trimmed by 5 bases and J by 4 bases, 6 bases remained unmatched. Germline CDR1 is SGHTA and CDR2 is FQGTGA. V usage is TRBV7-3 and J usage is TRBJ2-3, with TRBD2 identical over 7 bases. This clonotype originated in a man in his forties with active or convalescent COVID-19. The sequenced sample was peripheral blood. CDR3 sequence: CASSPSGGSDTQYF. CDR3 DNA: TGTGCCAGCAGCCCGTCGGGAGGCTCAGATACGCAGTATTTT.